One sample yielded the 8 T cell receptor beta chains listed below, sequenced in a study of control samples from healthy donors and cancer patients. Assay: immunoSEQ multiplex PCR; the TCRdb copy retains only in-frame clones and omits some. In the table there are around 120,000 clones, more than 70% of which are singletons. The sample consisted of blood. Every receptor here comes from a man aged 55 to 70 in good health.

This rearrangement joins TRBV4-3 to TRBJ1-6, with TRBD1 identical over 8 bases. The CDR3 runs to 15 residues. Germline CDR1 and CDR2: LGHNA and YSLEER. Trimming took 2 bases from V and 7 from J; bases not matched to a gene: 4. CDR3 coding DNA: TGCGCCAGCAGCCAAAGGACAGGGCAAAATTCACCCCTCCACTTT. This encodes CASSQRTGQNSPLHF.

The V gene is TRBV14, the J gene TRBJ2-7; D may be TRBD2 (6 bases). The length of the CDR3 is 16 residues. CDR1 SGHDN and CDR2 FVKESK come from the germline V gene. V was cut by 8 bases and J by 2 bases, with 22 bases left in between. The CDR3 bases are TGTGCCAGCCCAAAGGAGGGACGGATAAGAACCTACGAGCAGTACTTC. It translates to CASPKEGRIRTYEQYF.

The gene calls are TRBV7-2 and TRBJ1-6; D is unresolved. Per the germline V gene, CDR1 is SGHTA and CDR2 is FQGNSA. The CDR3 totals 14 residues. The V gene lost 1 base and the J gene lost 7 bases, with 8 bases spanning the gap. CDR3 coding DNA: TGTGCCAGCAGCTTAGGGACGGGAAATTCACCCCTCCACTTT. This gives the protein CASSLGTGNSPLHF.

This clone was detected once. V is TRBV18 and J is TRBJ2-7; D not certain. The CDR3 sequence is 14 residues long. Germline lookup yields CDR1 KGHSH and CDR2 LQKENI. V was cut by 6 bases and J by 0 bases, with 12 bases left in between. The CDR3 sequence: CASSQSTSSYEQYF. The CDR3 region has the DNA TGTGCCAGCTCGCAGTCTACGAGCTCCTACGAGCAGTACTTC.

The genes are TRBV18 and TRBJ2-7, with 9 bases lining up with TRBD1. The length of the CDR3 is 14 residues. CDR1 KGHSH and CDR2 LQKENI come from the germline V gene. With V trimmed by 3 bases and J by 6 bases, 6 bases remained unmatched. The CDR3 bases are TGTGCCAGCTCACCCGGGACAGGGAGAGTCGAGCAGTACTTC. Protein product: CASSPGTGRVEQYF. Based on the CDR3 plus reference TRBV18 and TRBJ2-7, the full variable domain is NAGVMQNPRHLVRRRGQEARLRCSPMKGHSHVYWYRQLPEEGLKFMVYLQKENIIDESGMPKERFSAEFPKEGPSILRIQQVVRGDSAAYFCASSPGTGRVEQYFGPGTRLTVT.

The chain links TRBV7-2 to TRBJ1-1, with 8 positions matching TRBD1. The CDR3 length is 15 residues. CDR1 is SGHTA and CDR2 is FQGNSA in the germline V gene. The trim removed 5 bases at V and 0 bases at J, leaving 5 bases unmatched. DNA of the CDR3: TGTGCCAGCAGCGTGAACAGGGGGATGAACACTGAAGCTTTCTTT. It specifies CASSVNRGMNTEAFF.

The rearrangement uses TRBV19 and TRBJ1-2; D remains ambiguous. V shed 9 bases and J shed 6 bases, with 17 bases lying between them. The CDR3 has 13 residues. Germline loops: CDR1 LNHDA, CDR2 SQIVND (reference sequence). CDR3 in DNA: TGTGCCAGCATGTCCTTAAACACTGATGGCTACACCTTC. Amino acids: CASMSLNTDGYTF.

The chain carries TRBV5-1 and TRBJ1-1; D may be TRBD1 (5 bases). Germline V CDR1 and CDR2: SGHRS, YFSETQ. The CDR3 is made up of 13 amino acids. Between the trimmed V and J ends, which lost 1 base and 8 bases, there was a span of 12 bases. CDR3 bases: TGCGCCAGCAGCTTGAATCAGGGAGGGGAAGCTTTCTTT. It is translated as CASSLNQGGEAFF.